This record covers a single T cell receptor beta chain. The sample comes from a study of blood T cell repertoires in COVID-19. The V gene's germline CDR1 is SGHNT and CDR2 YENEEA. This CDR3 contains 14 residues. The V and J ends lost 7 bases and 6 bases, in that order; junction bases with no gene match: 7. Measured with immunoSEQ multiplex PCR; TCRdb has only the in-frame clones, and not every one. The table has about 29,000 clones, 86% seen once; the top ten hold about 24%. The source material was peripheral blood. The TCR comes from a human donor with active COVID-19. The donor label of this sample is uncertain. The chain recombines TRBV11-3 with TRBJ2-1, with 9 bases fitting TRBD1. Here the CDR3 reads CASTPGQGSNEQFF. The CDR3 region has the DNA TGTGCCAGCACTCCGGGACAGGGCTCCAATGAGCAGTTCTTC.